This TCR beta chain was identified in a study of PD-1 blockade in classical Hodgkin lymphoma. A remark on this clone: As yet, its antigen is unknown.

General study points: Diminished baseline TCR diversity has been reported in newly diagnosed patients relative to healthy donors. The origin of the repertoire differences remains undefined, with disease activity or prior therapy as possible causes.

Specified time point: newly diagnosed, previously untreated cHL patient sample. From thawed PBMCs, CD4+ T cells were purified using magnetic negative selection. This CDR3 spans 13 amino acids. V lost 1 base to trimming and J lost 6 bases, with 6 bases between them. CDR1 is SGHAT, CDR2 FQNNGV, per germline. Clones were sequenced by immunoSEQ multiplex PCR, and TCRdb holds only the in-frame ones, with some missing. This sample has about 14,000 clones, with around 84% found just once. What was sequenced was CD4+ T cells from blood. The TCR comes from a human donor with classical Hodgkin lymphoma. The gene calls are TRBV11-2 and TRBJ2-2; D tentatively fits TRBD1 or TRBD2 (5 bases each). The CDR3 loop is CASSLVGAGELFF. The CDR3 coding sequence is TGTGCCAGCAGCTTAGTGGGGGCCGGGGAGCTGTTTTTT. The entire variable domain, with the rest obtained from reference TRBV11-2 and TRBJ2-2, is as follows: EAGVAQSPRYKIIEKRQSVAFWCNPISGHATLYWYQQILGQGPKLLIQFQNNGVVDDSQLPKDRFSAERLKGVDSTLKIQPAKLEDSAVYLCASSLVGAGELFFGEGSRLTVL.